These 7 T cell receptor beta chains originate from one sample sequenced in a study of tumor and adjacent non-tumor tissue in lung cancer. The template was RNA from unsorted bulk tissue. Three rounds of nested PCR, following a modified ARM-PCR protocol, produced the TCRbeta library. TCRdb processed the multiplex PCR reads anew with MiXCR; each CDR3 protein has one entry. The profile covers about 120,000 distinct CDR3 sequences, with 84% appearing a single time and 20% to 25% taken by the ten largest. The specimen sequenced was lung tumor tissue. The receptors derive from a man aged 65-85 years with non-small cell lung cancer.

Concerning this clonotype: The CDR3 does not close with the conserved phenylalanine or tryptophan, likely indicating a read error. The V gene is TRBV6-5, the J gene TRBJ1-1, with D tentatively TRBD1 (5 bases). Germline V lookup: CDR1 MNHEY, CDR2 SVGAGI. The CDR3 contains 13 residues. Trimming cost V 6 bases and J 0 bases, with 8 bases left between them. CDR3 DNA: TGTGCCAGCAGAAGGGGATTGAACACTGAAGCTTTCTAT. Its translation: CASRRGLNTEAFY.

Concerning this clonotype: A read error may explain this, as a much larger clone is one base away. The chain has TRBV5-1 and TRBJ2-7; 9 bases map to TRBD1. Germline V lookup: CDR1 SGHRS, CDR2 YFSETQ. This CDR3 region has 15 residues. Here the CDR3 DNA reads TGCGCCAGCAGCCTGGGACAGGGAATTGCCTACGTGCAGTACTTC. It is translated as CASSLGQGIAYVQYF.

Regarding this clonotype: Since no conserved phenylalanine or tryptophan closes the CDR3, a read error is the likely cause. Because the CDR3's place on the DNA is in doubt, the DNA is left out and the CDR3 is given as listed by TCRdb. The V call is TRBV5-4, the J call TRBJ2-2. Per the germline V gene, CDR1 is SGHNT and CDR2 is YYREEE (reference sequence). The CDR3 is 14 residues long, ends included. CDR3 region: CASSRIRDTGELRY.

This clonotype was detected a few times. A read error may produce the germline difference seen at one junction end. V usage is TRBV5-6 and J usage is TRBJ2-5; perhaps TRBD1 as D (6 bases). CDR1 is SGHDT, CDR2 YYEEEE, per germline. This CDR3 is built from 13 residues. In DNA, the CDR3 is TGTGCCAGCAGCGATAGGGGGTCGGAGACCCAACACTTC. Translating it yields CASSDRGSETQHF.

As concerns this clonotype: Germline is not matched at one junction end, which may reflect a read error. The rearrangement links TRBV29-1 to TRBJ1-2; D ambiguous. CDR1 and CDR2 from the germline V gene are SQVTM and ANQGSEA. The length of the CDR3 is 17 residues. The CDR3 DNA sequence: TGCAGTGTTGAAGAGTACGTTCATGGCCATACTAACTTTGGCTACACCTTC. Amino acids: CSVEEYVHGHTNFGYTF.

Turning to this clonotype: A much larger clone is a single base away; this may be a read error. The chain employs TRBV12-3 or TRBV12-4 and TRBJ2-1; 7 bases align to TRBD1. CDR3 length equals 13 residues. CDR3 DNA sequence: TGTGCCATCAGTGCAACGACAGGGAATGAGCAGCTCTTC. This sequence encodes CAISATTGNEQLF.

Remarks on this clonotype: One junction end does not reproduce the germline sequence, and a read error may be involved. The V gene is TRBV6-1, the J gene TRBJ1-6; D may be TRBD1 (6 bases). Germline CDR1 reads MNHNS; CDR2 reads SASEGT. This CDR3 has 15 amino acids. The CDR3 DNA is TGTGCCAGCAGCGGACAGCGAACAGGGTCTTCACCCCTCCAATTT. This codes for CASSGQRTGSSPLQF.